Following are 15 T cell receptor beta chains from one sample sequenced in a study of blood T cell repertoires in COVID-19. Assay: immunoSEQ multiplex PCR; the TCRdb copy retains only in-frame clones and omits some. This sample carries roughly 150,000 clones, 70% to 85% of them seen once, and the ten largest clones take under 7.5%. The specimen sequenced was peripheral blood. The receptors stem from a man aged 80 or over with COVID-19, enrolled during active disease.

V gene TRBV7-2 combines with J gene TRBJ2-5; no firm D call. Germline V gene lookup returns CDR1 SGHTA and CDR2 FQGNSA. Trimming stripped 3 bases from V and 2 bases from J, with 13 bases between. The CDR3 has 15 amino acids. CDR3 region: CASSFYRAKQETQYF. The CDR3 DNA sequence: TGTGCCAGCAGCTTTTACAGAGCCAAACAAGAGACCCAGTACTTC.

The sample holds a few counts of this clone. The gene calls are TRBV2 and TRBJ1-2; tentatively, D is TRBD1 (6 bases). From germline, CDR1 is SNHLY and CDR2 FYNNEI. The CDR3 is made up of 15 amino acids. The germline V and J ends were trimmed by 8 bases and 3 bases, with 19 bases remaining between them. The CDR3 DNA reads TGTGCCAGCTTACGGATTCTGGACAGCGACTATGGCTACACCTTC. It translates to CASLRILDSDYGYTF.

The count of this clone is one. The J gene is TRBJ1-2, the V gene TRBV2; D is possibly TRBD1 (5 bases). From germline, CDR1 is SNHLY and CDR2 FYNNEI. CDR3 size: 12 residues. The V end was cut by 8 bases, the J end by 6 bases, with 13 bases between. The DNA for the CDR3 is TGTGCCAGCGGGGGGTCCTTCCATGGCTACACCTTC. This gives the protein CASGGSFHGYTF.

The gene calls are TRBV15 and TRBJ2-3; D ambiguous. This CDR3 has 12 residues. The V end was cut by 3 bases, the J end by 4 bases, with 5 bases between. Germline V lookup: CDR1 LNHNV, CDR2 YYDKDF (reference sequence). CDR3 residues: CATSSLPDTQYF. In DNA form, the CDR3 reads TGTGCCACCAGCAGCCTCCCAGATACGCAGTATTTT.

This clone was observed a handful of times. The genes are TRBV29-1 and TRBJ2-4, with a possible D match to TRBD2 (6 bases). The CDR3 runs to 16 residues. CDR1 SQVTM and CDR2 ANQGSEA come from the germline V gene. Trimming removed 7 bases from V and 0 bases from J, with 19 bases in between. The CDR3 reads CSASPLRDLAKNIQYF. The CDR3 DNA is TGCAGCGCCTCCCCCCTGAGGGACTTAGCCAAAAACATTCAGTACTTC.

The rearrangement links TRBV2 to TRBJ1-2, with D perhaps matching TRBD1 (6 bases). Trimming took off 4 bases at V and 5 bases at J, with 8 bases between the two ends. The CDR3 covers 12 residues. Looked up from germline, CDR1 is SNHLY and CDR2 is FYNNEI. The CDR3 loop is CASSVQGYGYTF. The CDR3 DNA is TGTGCCAGCAGTGTACAGGGTTATGGCTACACCTTC.

This rearrangement joins TRBV11-3 to TRBJ2-1; D is perhaps TRBD1 (8 bases). Germline V gene lookup returns CDR1 SGHNT and CDR2 YENEEA. This CDR3 comprises 16 residues. V was pared by 5 bases and J by 0 bases, with 14 bases between. CDR3 amino acids: CASSPNRGGSYNEQFF. CDR3 nucleotides: TGTGCCAGCAGCCCTAACAGGGGGGGCTCCTACAATGAGCAGTTCTTC.

The chain combines TRBV9 with TRBJ1-3; D remains unclear. The CDR3 extends over 14 amino acids. Looked up from germline, CDR1 is SGDLS and CDR2 is YYNGEE. V was pared by 5 bases and J by 2 bases, with 11 bases between. The CDR3: CASSADFTGNTIYF. CDR3 nucleotide sequence: TGTGCCAGCAGTGCGGACTTTACTGGAAACACCATATATTTT.

There are a few counts of this clone. The chain joins TRBV6-2 or TRBV6-3 to TRBJ2-1, with unresolved D. The germline V gene encodes CDR1 MNHEY and CDR2 SVGEGT. The CDR3 is 14 amino acids. Trimming stripped 5 bases from V and 1 base from J, with 9 bases between. The CDR3, as DNA: TGTGCCAGCAGTAGGAGAGCTTCCTACAATGAGCAGTTCTTC. It specifies CASSRRASYNEQFF.

This clone has a handful of counts. The V call is TRBV15, the J call TRBJ1-4, with D perhaps matching TRBD1 (5 bases). Germline CDR1 LNHNV, CDR2 YYDKDF (reference sequence). Trimming removed 5 bases at V and 5 bases at J, with 15 bases between. There are 15 residues in the CDR3. CDR3 sequence (DNA): TGTGCCACCAGCTCTTATAGGCGACAGAATGAAAAACTGTTTTTT. Its translation is CATSSYRRQNEKLFF.

This chain links TRBV11-2 with TRBJ2-1; 10 nucleotides line up with TRBD2. The CDR3 spans 15 residues. V shed 5 bases, J shed 7 bases, and the junction held 8 bases outside the gene matches. Germline CDR1 SGHAT, CDR2 FQNNGV. CDR3 sequence reads: CASSLGLAEGNEQFF. CDR3 coding DNA: TGTGCCAGCAGCCTCGGACTAGCGGAGGGGAATGAGCAGTTCTTC.

This clone appeared a single time. This chain joins TRBV6-5 and TRBJ1-2; TRBD1 agrees at 7 bases. V lost 8 bases and J lost 2; bases outside the gene matches: 5. The germline V gene has CDR1 MNHEY and CDR2 SVGAGI. This CDR3 is 13 amino acids long. Here the CDR3 DNA reads TGTGCCAGCGGAAGGGACAGCAACTATGGCTACACCTTC. Its protein product is CASGRDSNYGYTF.

As for this clone: The same CDR3 is also encoded by other DNA sequences in this sample. This chain joins TRBV11-2 and TRBJ1-2, with D uncertain. CDR3 size: 11 residues. Trimming stripped 5 bases from V and 3 bases from J, with 4 bases between. The V gene's germline CDR1 is SGHAT and CDR2 FQNNGV. Here the CDR3 reads CASSPDYGYTF. CDR3 DNA: TGTGCCAGCAGCCCTGACTATGGCTACACCTTC.

The gene calls are TRBV24-1 and TRBJ2-3, with 8 bases fitting TRBD2. V shed 2 bases and J 4 bases; nucleotides not matched to a gene: 7. The CDR3 has 16 residues. Germline V gene data show CDR1 as KGHDR and CDR2 as SFDVKD. CDR3 coding DNA: TGTGCCACCAGTGATTGGGGACTAGAGGGTGCAGATACGCAGTATTTT. As protein: CATSDWGLEGADTQYF.

The chain employs TRBV6-5 and TRBJ1-5; D call uncertain. V dropped 8 bases and J dropped 8 bases, with 19 bases sitting between them. This CDR3 is built from 14 residues. The germline V gene has CDR1 MNHEY and CDR2 SVGAGI. CDR3 in amino acids: CASVLAGPVEPQHF. The CDR3 nucleotides are TGTGCCAGCGTCCTGGCAGGCCCCGTGGAGCCCCAGCATTTT.